The rows below give T cell receptor beta chains drawn from one sample of a study of OX40 agonist ivuxolimab in advanced cancers. Measured with immunoSEQ multiplex PCR; TCRdb has only the in-frame clones, and not every one. There are 35,000 to 40,000 clones in the sample; 89% occur only once, and 35% to 45% lies in the top ten. This specimen consisted of CD4+ or CD8+ T cells sorted from blood, obtained in a trial of the OX40 agonist ivuxolimab. These receptor sequences come from an adult with an advanced solid tumor such as melanoma, head and neck, liver or kidney cancer. Both conserved end residues are part of each CDR3. Each record gives: clone size, CDR3 length, J gene, D gene, V gene, CDR3 protein, CDR3 DNA. D genes are given only for firm matches. Expanded clones are given a class, and other clones once, few, many or no size at all.

clone_size: NA
cdr3_length: 17
j_call: TRBJ2-2
d_call: TRBD2
v_call: TRBV27
cdr3_aa: CASSLNHRLAYTGELFF
cdr3_nt: TGTGCCAGCAGTTTAAACCATCGACTAGCCTACACCGGGGAGCTGTTTTTT

clone_size: NA
cdr3_length: 14
j_call: TRBJ1-2
d_call: NA
v_call: TRBV5-6
cdr3_aa: CASSQGRNNYGYTF
cdr3_nt: TGTGCCAGCAGCCAGGGACGCAACAACTATGGCTACACCTTC

clone_size: once
cdr3_length: 14
j_call: TRBJ2-1
d_call: NA
v_call: TRBV11-3
cdr3_aa: CASSFMGLRNEQFF
cdr3_nt: TGTGCCAGCAGCTTTATGGGGCTAAGGAATGAGCAGTTCTTC

clone_size: NA
cdr3_length: 13
j_call: TRBJ1-1
d_call: NA
v_call: TRBV5-6
cdr3_aa: CASSLILWEEAFF
cdr3_nt: TGTGCCAGCAGCTTGATTCTGTGGGAGGAAGCTTTCTTT

clone_size: NA
cdr3_length: 14
j_call: TRBJ1-5
d_call: NA
v_call: TRBV21-1
cdr3_aa: CASRHGTDNQPQHF
cdr3_nt: TGTGCCAGCAGGCATGGGACAGACAATCAGCCCCAGCATTTT

clone_size: NA
cdr3_length: 17
j_call: TRBJ2-5
d_call: TRBD2
v_call: TRBV12-5
cdr3_aa: CASGLVLAGGPGETQYF
cdr3_nt: TGTGCTAGTGGTTTGGTTTTAGCGGGGGGGCCCGGAGAGACCCAGTACTTC

clone_size: NA
cdr3_length: 11
j_call: TRBJ2-7
d_call: NA
v_call: TRBV29-1
cdr3_aa: CSVGQHYEQYF
cdr3_nt: TGCAGCGTAGGACAGCACTACGAGCAGTACTTC

clone_size: NA
cdr3_length: 15
j_call: TRBJ2-3
d_call: NA
v_call: TRBV2
cdr3_aa: CASSDPGARTDTQYF
cdr3_nt: TGTGCCAGCAGTGACCCGGGGGCGAGGACAGATACGCAGTATTTT

clone_size: NA
cdr3_length: 14
j_call: TRBJ2-7
d_call: NA
v_call: TRBV4-3
cdr3_aa: CASSLRGGVDEQYF
cdr3_nt: TGCGCCAGCAGCCTCAGGGGGGGAGTTGACGAGCAGTACTTC

clone_size: NA
cdr3_length: 13
j_call: TRBJ2-3
d_call: TRBD2
v_call: TRBV27
cdr3_aa: CASSSGGTDTQYF
cdr3_nt: TGTGCCAGCAGCTCCGGGGGGACAGATACGCAGTATTTT

clone_size: NA
cdr3_length: 13
j_call: TRBJ2-7
d_call: NA
v_call: TRBV29-1
cdr3_aa: CSVEGVTAYEQYF
cdr3_nt: TGCAGCGTTGAAGGCGTGACTGCCTACGAGCAGTACTTC

clone_size: NA
cdr3_length: 14
j_call: TRBJ1-2
d_call: TRBD1
v_call: TRBV7-8
cdr3_aa: CASSLATGSYGYTF
cdr3_nt: TGTGCCAGCAGCTTAGCGACAGGGAGCTATGGCTACACCTTC

clone_size: NA
cdr3_length: 13
j_call: TRBJ2-7
d_call: NA
v_call: TRBV10-3
cdr3_aa: CATGIGGPSEQYF
cdr3_nt: TGTGCCACCGGCATCGGGGGGCCTTCCGAGCAGTACTTC

clone_size: NA
cdr3_length: 16
j_call: TRBJ1-5
d_call: NA
v_call: TRBV5-8
cdr3_aa: CASSLGAEYSNQPQHF
cdr3_nt: TGTGCCAGCAGCTTGGGAGCGGAGTATAGCAATCAGCCCCAGCATTTT

clone_size: NA
cdr3_length: 15
j_call: TRBJ2-7
d_call: TRBD1
v_call: TRBV6-5
cdr3_aa: CASSPETGLINEQYF
cdr3_nt: TGTGCCAGCAGTCCTGAGACAGGGTTGATCAACGAACAGTACTTC

clone_size: NA
cdr3_length: 16
j_call: TRBJ1-1
d_call: TRBD1
v_call: TRBV6-5
cdr3_aa: CASSYSLDRGVTEAFF
cdr3_nt: TGTGCCAGCAGTTACAGTCTCGACAGGGGCGTCACTGAAGCTTTCTTT

clone_size: NA
cdr3_length: 15
j_call: TRBJ1-4
d_call: NA
v_call: TRBV9
cdr3_aa: CASSVGGSANEKLFF
cdr3_nt: TGTGCCAGCAGCGTAGGTGGCAGCGCTAATGAAAAACTGTTTTTT

clone_size: NA
cdr3_length: 14
j_call: TRBJ2-7
d_call: NA
v_call: TRBV11-2
cdr3_aa: CASSSPGATYEQYF
cdr3_nt: TGTGCCAGCAGCTCCCCCGGGGCCACCTACGAGCAGTACTTC

clone_size: NA
cdr3_length: 15
j_call: TRBJ1-5
d_call: TRBD1
v_call: TRBV4-1
cdr3_aa: CASSQGGQGIQPQHF
cdr3_nt: TGCGCCAGCAGCCAAGGGGGACAGGGCATTCAGCCCCAGCATTTT

clone_size: NA
cdr3_length: 13
j_call: TRBJ2-7
d_call: NA
v_call: TRBV4-3
cdr3_aa: CASSQDLLYEQYF
cdr3_nt: TGCGCCAGCAGCCAAGATCTTTTATACGAGCAGTACTTC

clone_size: NA
cdr3_length: 16
j_call: TRBJ2-1
d_call: TRBD2
v_call: TRBV5-1
cdr3_aa: CASSLSSGGNYNEQFF
cdr3_nt: TGCGCCAGCAGCTTGTCTAGCGGGGGGAACTACAATGAGCAGTTCTTC

clone_size: NA
cdr3_length: 16
j_call: TRBJ2-7
d_call: NA
v_call: TRBV4-3
cdr3_aa: CASSPVGVGMGHEQYF
cdr3_nt: TGCGCCAGCAGCCCCGTAGGGGTAGGGATGGGTCACGAGCAGTACTTC

clone_size: few
cdr3_length: 15
j_call: TRBJ1-1
d_call: NA
v_call: TRBV14
cdr3_aa: CASSPGAGVNTEAFF
cdr3_nt: TGTGCCAGCAGTCCCGGCGCAGGGGTGAACACTGAAGCTTTCTTT

clone_size: NA
cdr3_length: 16
j_call: TRBJ1-5
d_call: TRBD1
v_call: TRBV7-9
cdr3_aa: CASSSTLTGGSQPQHF
cdr3_nt: TGTGCCAGCAGCTCGACATTAACAGGGGGCAGTCAGCCCCAGCATTTT

clone_size: NA
cdr3_length: 15
j_call: TRBJ2-5
d_call: TRBD2
v_call: TRBV27
cdr3_aa: CASSQLAGGQETQYF
cdr3_nt: TGTGCCAGCAGTCAACTAGCGGGGGGCCAAGAGACCCAGTACTTC

clone_size: once
cdr3_length: 13
j_call: TRBJ1-4
d_call: NA
v_call: TRBV7-9
cdr3_aa: CASTRVANEKLFF
cdr3_nt: TGTGCCAGCACCAGGGTAGCTAATGAAAAACTGTTTTTT

clone_size: NA
cdr3_length: 15
j_call: TRBJ2-7
d_call: TRBD1
v_call: TRBV4-1
cdr3_aa: CASSLKGQSSYEQYF
cdr3_nt: TGCGCCAGCAGCCTGAAGGGACAGAGCTCCTACGAGCAGTACTTC

clone_size: medium-sized
cdr3_length: 14
j_call: TRBJ1-2
d_call: NA
v_call: TRBV4-3
cdr3_aa: CASSQDWSIYGYTF
cdr3_nt: TGCGCCAGCAGCCAAGATTGGAGTATCTATGGCTACACCTTC

clone_size: NA
cdr3_length: 14
j_call: TRBJ1-1
d_call: NA
v_call: TRBV10-1
cdr3_aa: CASSESDGNTEAFF
cdr3_nt: TGCGCCAGCAGTGAGTCGGACGGGAACACTGAAGCTTTCTTT

clone_size: NA
cdr3_length: 15
j_call: TRBJ2-1
d_call: TRBD2
v_call: TRBV11-3
cdr3_aa: CASSPSGVGYNEQFF
cdr3_nt: TGTGCCAGCAGCCCTAGCGGGGTGGGGTACAATGAGCAGTTCTTC

clone_size: NA
cdr3_length: 16
j_call: TRBJ1-1
d_call: TRBD1
v_call: TRBV6-5
cdr3_aa: CASSYGNTGEDTEAFF
cdr3_nt: TGTGCCAGCAGTTACGGTAATACAGGGGAGGACACTGAAGCTTTCTTT

clone_size: once
cdr3_length: 13
j_call: TRBJ2-7
d_call: TRBD1
v_call: TRBV27
cdr3_aa: CASSPGTGYEQYF
cdr3_nt: TGTGCCAGCAGCCCCGGGACAGGCTACGAGCAGTACTTC

clone_size: NA
cdr3_length: 14
j_call: TRBJ2-2
d_call: NA
v_call: TRBV15
cdr3_aa: CAIFHGGDTGELFF
cdr3_nt: TGTGCCATCTTTCATGGGGGCGACACCGGGGAGCTGTTTTTT

clone_size: NA
cdr3_length: 17
j_call: TRBJ1-4
d_call: NA
v_call: TRBV11-2
cdr3_aa: CASSLDPTRLLAEKLFF
cdr3_nt: TGTGCCAGCAGCTTAGATCCCACTCGCCTCCTAGCTGAAAAACTGTTTTTT

clone_size: NA
cdr3_length: 11
j_call: TRBJ2-7
d_call: NA
v_call: TRBV14
cdr3_aa: CASSNSYEQYF
cdr3_nt: TGTGCCAGCAGCAACTCCTACGAGCAGTACTTC

clone_size: NA
cdr3_length: 14
j_call: TRBJ1-4
d_call: NA
v_call: TRBV2
cdr3_aa: CASSERDFGEKLFF
cdr3_nt: TGTGCCAGCAGTGAACGAGACTTCGGGGAAAAACTGTTTTTT

clone_size: NA
cdr3_length: 15
j_call: TRBJ2-7
d_call: TRBD1
v_call: TRBV2
cdr3_aa: CASSNRQGPSYEQYF
cdr3_nt: TGTGCCAGCAGTAACCGACAGGGTCCCTCCTACGAGCAGTACTTC

clone_size: NA
cdr3_length: 13
j_call: TRBJ1-2
d_call: NA
v_call: TRBV7-2
cdr3_aa: CASSFGFNYGYTF
cdr3_nt: TGTGCCAGCAGCTTTGGTTTCAACTATGGCTACACCTTC

clone_size: few
cdr3_length: 16
j_call: TRBJ1-2
d_call: NA
v_call: TRBV28
cdr3_aa: CASSLDRGGEAYGYTF
cdr3_nt: TGTGCCAGCAGTTTAGATAGGGGGGGAGAGGCCTATGGCTACACCTTC

clone_size: once
cdr3_length: 14
j_call: TRBJ1-4
d_call: NA
v_call: TRBV7-9
cdr3_aa: CASNSQEIDEKLFF
cdr3_nt: TGTGCCAGCAACTCACAGGAGATTGATGAAAAACTGTTTTTT

clone_size: NA
cdr3_length: 15
j_call: TRBJ2-7
d_call: NA
v_call: TRBV11-3
cdr3_aa: CASSLGPPASYEQYF
cdr3_nt: TGTGCCAGCAGCTTAGGCCCCCCCGCCAGCTACGAGCAGTACTTC

clone_size: NA
cdr3_length: 16
j_call: TRBJ1-1
d_call: NA
v_call: TRBV5-6
cdr3_aa: CASSLAGGGRPTEAFF
cdr3_nt: TGTGCCAGCAGCTTGGCGGGGGGGGGCAGACCCACTGAAGCTTTCTTT

clone_size: NA
cdr3_length: 14
j_call: TRBJ2-3
d_call: NA
v_call: TRBV9
cdr3_aa: CASSVEGVTDTQYF
cdr3_nt: TGTGCCAGCAGCGTAGAGGGCGTGACAGATACGCAGTATTTT

clone_size: NA
cdr3_length: 16
j_call: TRBJ2-2
d_call: TRBD1
v_call: TRBV9
cdr3_aa: CASSEGRQGDTGELFF
cdr3_nt: TGTGCCAGCAGCGAAGGGCGACAGGGGGATACCGGGGAGCTGTTTTTT

clone_size: NA
cdr3_length: 13
j_call: TRBJ2-7
d_call: NA
v_call: TRBV13
cdr3_aa: CASSSTETYEQYF
cdr3_nt: TGTGCCAGCAGCTCGACAGAAACCTACGAGCAGTACTTC

clone_size: NA
cdr3_length: 14
j_call: TRBJ1-1
d_call: TRBD1
v_call: TRBV18
cdr3_aa: CASSQGTGHTEAFF
cdr3_nt: TGTGCCAGCTCACAAGGGACAGGCCACACTGAAGCTTTCTTT

clone_size: NA
cdr3_length: 13
j_call: TRBJ2-3
d_call: TRBD1
v_call: TRBV7-6
cdr3_aa: CASSRQGGDTQYF
cdr3_nt: TGTGCCAGCAGCCGACAGGGGGGGGATACGCAGTATTTT

clone_size: NA
cdr3_length: 14
j_call: TRBJ1-3
d_call: TRBD1
v_call: TRBV28
cdr3_aa: CATTKQGTGNTIYF
cdr3_nt: TGTGCCACCACAAAACAGGGGACTGGAAACACCATATATTTT

clone_size: NA
cdr3_length: 15
j_call: TRBJ2-1
d_call: TRBD2
v_call: TRBV27
cdr3_aa: CASRKERGGVNEQFF
cdr3_nt: TGTGCCAGCAGGAAAGAGCGGGGGGGGGTAAATGAGCAGTTCTTC

clone_size: NA
cdr3_length: 15
j_call: TRBJ2-7
d_call: NA
v_call: TRBV7-9
cdr3_aa: CASSLDAPISYEQYF
cdr3_nt: TGTGCCAGCAGCTTAGACGCTCCCATCTCCTACGAGCAGTACTTC

clone_size: NA
cdr3_length: 17
j_call: TRBJ2-2
d_call: NA
v_call: TRBV4-3
cdr3_aa: CASSQGTGRLVTGELFF
cdr3_nt: TGCGCCAGCAGCCAAGGAACGGGACGGCTCGTGACCGGGGAGCTGTTTTTT

clone_size: few
cdr3_length: 12
j_call: TRBJ2-1
d_call: NA
v_call: TRBV30
cdr3_aa: CAWSSSNNEQFF
cdr3_nt: TGTGCCTGGAGCTCCAGTAACAATGAGCAGTTCTTC

clone_size: NA
cdr3_length: 15
j_call: TRBJ2-7
d_call: TRBD2
v_call: TRBV6-1
cdr3_aa: CASSGKLGGTYEQYF
cdr3_nt: TGTGCCAGCAGTGGCAAGCTGGGGGGGACCTACGAGCAGTACTTC

clone_size: NA
cdr3_length: 18
j_call: TRBJ2-4
d_call: TRBD2
v_call: TRBV4-3
cdr3_aa: CASSQGTSGGAAKNIQYF
cdr3_nt: TGCGCCAGCAGCCAAGGGACTAGCGGGGGGGCGGCCAAAAACATTCAGTACTTC

clone_size: NA
cdr3_length: 17
j_call: TRBJ2-5
d_call: TRBD2
v_call: TRBV9
cdr3_aa: CASSNGPLLASQETQYF
cdr3_nt: TGTGCCAGCAGCAACGGCCCATTACTAGCGTCACAAGAGACCCAGTACTTC

clone_size: NA
cdr3_length: 14
j_call: TRBJ2-1
d_call: NA
v_call: TRBV12-2
cdr3_aa: CASRSRYEDGEQFF
cdr3_nt: TGTGCAAGTCGCTCGAGATACGAGGATGGTGAGCAGTTCTTC

clone_size: NA
cdr3_length: 13
j_call: TRBJ2-7
d_call: NA
v_call: TRBV30
cdr3_aa: CAWRTDGNYEQYF
cdr3_nt: TGTGCCTGGAGAACAGACGGAAACTACGAGCAGTACTTC